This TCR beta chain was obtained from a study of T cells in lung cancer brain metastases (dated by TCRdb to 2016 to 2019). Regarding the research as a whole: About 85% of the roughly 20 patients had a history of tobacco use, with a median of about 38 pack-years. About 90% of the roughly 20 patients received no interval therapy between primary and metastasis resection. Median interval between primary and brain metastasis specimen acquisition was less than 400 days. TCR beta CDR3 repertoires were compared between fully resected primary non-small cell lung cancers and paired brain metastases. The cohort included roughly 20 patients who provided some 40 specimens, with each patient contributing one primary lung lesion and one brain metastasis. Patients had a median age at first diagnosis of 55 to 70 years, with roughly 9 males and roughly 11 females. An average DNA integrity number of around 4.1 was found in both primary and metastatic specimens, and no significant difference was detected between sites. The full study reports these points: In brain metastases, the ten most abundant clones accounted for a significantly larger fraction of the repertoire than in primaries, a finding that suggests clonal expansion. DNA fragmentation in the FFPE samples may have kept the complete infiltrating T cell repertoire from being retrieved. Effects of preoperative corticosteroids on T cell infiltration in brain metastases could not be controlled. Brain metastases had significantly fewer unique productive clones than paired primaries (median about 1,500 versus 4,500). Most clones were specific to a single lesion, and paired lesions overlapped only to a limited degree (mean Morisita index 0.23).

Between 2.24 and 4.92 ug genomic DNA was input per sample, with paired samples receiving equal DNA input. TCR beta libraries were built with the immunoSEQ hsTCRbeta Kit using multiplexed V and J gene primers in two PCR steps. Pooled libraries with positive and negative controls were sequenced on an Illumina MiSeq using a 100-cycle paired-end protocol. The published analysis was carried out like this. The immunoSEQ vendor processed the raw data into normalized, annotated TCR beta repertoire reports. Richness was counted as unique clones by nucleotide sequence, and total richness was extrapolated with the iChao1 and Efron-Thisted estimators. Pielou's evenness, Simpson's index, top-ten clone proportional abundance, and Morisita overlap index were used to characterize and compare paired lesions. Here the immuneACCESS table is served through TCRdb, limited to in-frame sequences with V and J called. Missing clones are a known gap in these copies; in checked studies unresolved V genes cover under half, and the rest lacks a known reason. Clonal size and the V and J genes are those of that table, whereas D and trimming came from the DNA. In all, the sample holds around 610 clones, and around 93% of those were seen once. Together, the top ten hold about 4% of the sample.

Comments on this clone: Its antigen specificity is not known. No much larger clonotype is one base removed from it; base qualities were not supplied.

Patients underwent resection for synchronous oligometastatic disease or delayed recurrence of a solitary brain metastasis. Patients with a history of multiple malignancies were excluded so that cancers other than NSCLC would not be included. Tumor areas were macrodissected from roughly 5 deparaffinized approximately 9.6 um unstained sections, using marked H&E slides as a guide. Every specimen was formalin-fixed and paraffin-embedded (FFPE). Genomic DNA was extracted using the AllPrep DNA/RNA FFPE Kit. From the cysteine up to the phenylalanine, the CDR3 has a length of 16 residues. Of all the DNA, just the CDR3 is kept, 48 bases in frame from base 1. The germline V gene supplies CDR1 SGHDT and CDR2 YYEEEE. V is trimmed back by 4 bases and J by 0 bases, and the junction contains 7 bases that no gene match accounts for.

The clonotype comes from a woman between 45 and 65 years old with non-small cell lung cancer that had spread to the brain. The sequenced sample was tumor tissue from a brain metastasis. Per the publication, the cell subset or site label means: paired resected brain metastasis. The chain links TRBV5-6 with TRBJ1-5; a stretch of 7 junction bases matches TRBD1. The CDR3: CASSLAGGNSNQPQHF. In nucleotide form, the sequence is TGTGCCAGCAGCCTTGCAGGGGGAAATAGCAATCAGCCCCAGCATTTT.